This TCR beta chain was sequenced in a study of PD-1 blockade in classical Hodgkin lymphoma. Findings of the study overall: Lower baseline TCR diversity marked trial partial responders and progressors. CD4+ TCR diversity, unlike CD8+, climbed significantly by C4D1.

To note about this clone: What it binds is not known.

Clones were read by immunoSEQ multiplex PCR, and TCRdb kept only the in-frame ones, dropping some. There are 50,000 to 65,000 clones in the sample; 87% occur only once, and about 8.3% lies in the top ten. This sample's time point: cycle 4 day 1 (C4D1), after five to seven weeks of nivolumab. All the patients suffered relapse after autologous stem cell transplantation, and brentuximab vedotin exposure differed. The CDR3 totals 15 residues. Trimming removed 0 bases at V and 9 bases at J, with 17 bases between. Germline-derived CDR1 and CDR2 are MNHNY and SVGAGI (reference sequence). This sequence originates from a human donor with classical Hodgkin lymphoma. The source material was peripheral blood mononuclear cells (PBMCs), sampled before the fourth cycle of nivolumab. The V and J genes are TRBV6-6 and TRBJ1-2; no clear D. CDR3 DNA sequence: TGTGCCAGCAGTTACTCTATGCTCGGCAGCGGGAGCTACACCTTC. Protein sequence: CASSYSMLGSGSYTF.